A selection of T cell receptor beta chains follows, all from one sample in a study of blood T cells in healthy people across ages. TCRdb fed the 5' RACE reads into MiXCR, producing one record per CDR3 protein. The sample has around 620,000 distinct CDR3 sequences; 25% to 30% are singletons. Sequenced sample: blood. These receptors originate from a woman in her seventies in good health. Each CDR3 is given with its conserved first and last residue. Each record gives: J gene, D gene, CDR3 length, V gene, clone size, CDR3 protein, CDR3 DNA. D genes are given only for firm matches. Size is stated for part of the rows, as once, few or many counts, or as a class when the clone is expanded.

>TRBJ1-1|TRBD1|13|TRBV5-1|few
CASSLQGDVEAFF
TGCGCCAGCAGCCTACAGGGGGACGTTGAAGCTTTCTTT
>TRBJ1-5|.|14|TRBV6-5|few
CASAGGVNRQPQHF
TGTGCCAGCGCCGGGGGGGTGAATAGGCAGCCCCAGCATTTT
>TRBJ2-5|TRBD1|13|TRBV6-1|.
CASTKTGEGTQYF
TGTGCCAGCACTAAGACAGGGGAAGGGACCCAGTACTTC
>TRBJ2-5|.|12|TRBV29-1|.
CSGEGGSETQYF
TGCAGCGGAGAGGGAGGCTCGGAGACCCAGTACTTC
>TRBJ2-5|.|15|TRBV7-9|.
CASSLSLRGGETQYF
TGTGCCAGCAGCTTATCCCTGCGTGGGGGTGAGACCCAGTACTTC
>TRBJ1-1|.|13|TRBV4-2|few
CASSNLFGTEAFF
TGTGCCAGCAGCAACCTGTTTGGCACTGAAGCTTTCTTT
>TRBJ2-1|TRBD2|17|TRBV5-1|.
CASSLVPRGGASYEQFF
TGCGCCAGCAGCTTGGTACCCCGCGGGGGGGCTAGCTATGAGCAGTTCTTC
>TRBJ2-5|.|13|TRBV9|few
CASSVGDSETQYF
TGTGCCAGCAGCGTGGGGGATTCAGAGACCCAGTACTTC
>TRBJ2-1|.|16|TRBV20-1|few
CSAKAAVGGDHNEQFF
TGCAGTGCTAAAGCTGCAGTAGGCGGGGACCACAATGAGCAGTTCTTC
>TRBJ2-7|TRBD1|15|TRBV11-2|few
CASSSQGANLYEQYF
TGTGCCAGCAGCTCACAGGGGGCTAATTTGTACGAGCAGTACTTC
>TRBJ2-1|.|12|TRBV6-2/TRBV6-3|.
CASSEVYNEQFF
TGTGCCAGCAGTGAAGTCTACAATGAGCAGTTCTTC
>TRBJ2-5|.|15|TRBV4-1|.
CASSLDRDAQGTQYF
TGCGCCAGCAGCCTGGACAGAGACGCCCAAGGGACCCAGTACTTC
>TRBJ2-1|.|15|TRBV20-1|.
CSARDPRGGLAEQFF
TGCAGTGCTAGAGATCCCCGAGGTGGGCTTGCTGAGCAGTTCTTC
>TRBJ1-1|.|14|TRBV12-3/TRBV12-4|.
CASSPTGELAEAFF
TGTGCCAGCAGCCCTACGGGGGAGTTGGCTGAAGCTTTCTTT
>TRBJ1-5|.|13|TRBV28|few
CASIKGFSQPQHF
TGTGCCAGCATCAAGGGATTTAGTCAGCCCCAGCATTTT
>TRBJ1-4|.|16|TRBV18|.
CASSPRMGDTNEKLFF
TGTGCCAGCTCACCAAGGATGGGGGACACTAATGAAAAACTGTTTTTT
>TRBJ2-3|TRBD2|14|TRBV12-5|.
CASGSGGSTDTQYF
TGTGCTAGTGGTTCCGGGGGGAGCACAGATACGCAGTATTTT
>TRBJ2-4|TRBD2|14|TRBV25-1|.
CASSARTSANIQYF
TGTGCCAGCAGTGCTAGGACTAGTGCAAACATTCAGTACTTC
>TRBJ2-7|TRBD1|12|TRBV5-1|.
CASTIDRGEQYF
TGCGCCAGCACCATAGACAGGGGCGAGCAGTACTTC
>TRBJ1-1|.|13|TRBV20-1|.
CSAPQQFNTEAFF
TGCAGTGCCCCCCAGCAGTTCAACACTGAAGCTTTCTTT
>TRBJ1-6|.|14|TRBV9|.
CARKVSSYNSPLHF
TGTGCCCGCAAGGTGTCTTCTTATAATTCACCCCTCCACTTT
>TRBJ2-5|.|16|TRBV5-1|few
CASSLYRPLGIQTQYF
TGCGCCAGCAGCTTGTATCGTCCCTTGGGAATACAGACCCAGTACTTC
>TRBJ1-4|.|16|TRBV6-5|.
CASSYGPWGAGEKLFF
TGTGCCAGCAGTTACGGCCCCTGGGGGGCCGGAGAAAAACTGTTTTTT
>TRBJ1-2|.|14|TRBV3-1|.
CASSLGQPLYGYTF
TGTGCCAGCAGCCTCGGACAGCCACTCTATGGCTACACCTTC
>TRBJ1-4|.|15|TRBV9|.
CASSVNSGSNEKLFF
TGTGCCAGCAGCGTAAACTCAGGGAGTAATGAAAAACTGTTTTTT
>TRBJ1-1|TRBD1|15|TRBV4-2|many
CASSQGQGGNTEAFF
TGTGCCAGCAGCCAAGGACAGGGGGGGAACACTGAAGCTTTCTTT
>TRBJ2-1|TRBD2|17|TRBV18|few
CASSPTSGLGPYNEQFF
TGTGCCAGCTCACCGACCTCGGGACTAGGCCCCTACAATGAGCAGTTCTTC
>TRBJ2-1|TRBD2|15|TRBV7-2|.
CASSLQGLAGTRVFF
TGTGCCAGCAGCTTACAAGGACTAGCGGGGACCCGGGTGTTCTTC
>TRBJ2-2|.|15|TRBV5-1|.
CASSLRQDGTGELFF
TGCGCCAGCAGTTTACGACAGGATGGCACCGGGGAGCTGTTTTTT